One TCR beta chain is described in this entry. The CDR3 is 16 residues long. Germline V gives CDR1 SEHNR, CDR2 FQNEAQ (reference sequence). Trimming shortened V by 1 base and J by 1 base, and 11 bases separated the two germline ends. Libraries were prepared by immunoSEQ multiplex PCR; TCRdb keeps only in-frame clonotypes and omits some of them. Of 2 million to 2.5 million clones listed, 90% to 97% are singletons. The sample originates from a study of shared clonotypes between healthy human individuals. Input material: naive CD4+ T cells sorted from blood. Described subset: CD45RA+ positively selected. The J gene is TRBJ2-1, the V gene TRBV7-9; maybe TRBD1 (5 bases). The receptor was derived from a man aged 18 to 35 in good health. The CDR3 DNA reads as TGTGCCAGCAGCTTAGGGGCAGGGTTATCCTACAATGAGCAGTTCTTC. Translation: CASSLGAGLSYNEQFF.